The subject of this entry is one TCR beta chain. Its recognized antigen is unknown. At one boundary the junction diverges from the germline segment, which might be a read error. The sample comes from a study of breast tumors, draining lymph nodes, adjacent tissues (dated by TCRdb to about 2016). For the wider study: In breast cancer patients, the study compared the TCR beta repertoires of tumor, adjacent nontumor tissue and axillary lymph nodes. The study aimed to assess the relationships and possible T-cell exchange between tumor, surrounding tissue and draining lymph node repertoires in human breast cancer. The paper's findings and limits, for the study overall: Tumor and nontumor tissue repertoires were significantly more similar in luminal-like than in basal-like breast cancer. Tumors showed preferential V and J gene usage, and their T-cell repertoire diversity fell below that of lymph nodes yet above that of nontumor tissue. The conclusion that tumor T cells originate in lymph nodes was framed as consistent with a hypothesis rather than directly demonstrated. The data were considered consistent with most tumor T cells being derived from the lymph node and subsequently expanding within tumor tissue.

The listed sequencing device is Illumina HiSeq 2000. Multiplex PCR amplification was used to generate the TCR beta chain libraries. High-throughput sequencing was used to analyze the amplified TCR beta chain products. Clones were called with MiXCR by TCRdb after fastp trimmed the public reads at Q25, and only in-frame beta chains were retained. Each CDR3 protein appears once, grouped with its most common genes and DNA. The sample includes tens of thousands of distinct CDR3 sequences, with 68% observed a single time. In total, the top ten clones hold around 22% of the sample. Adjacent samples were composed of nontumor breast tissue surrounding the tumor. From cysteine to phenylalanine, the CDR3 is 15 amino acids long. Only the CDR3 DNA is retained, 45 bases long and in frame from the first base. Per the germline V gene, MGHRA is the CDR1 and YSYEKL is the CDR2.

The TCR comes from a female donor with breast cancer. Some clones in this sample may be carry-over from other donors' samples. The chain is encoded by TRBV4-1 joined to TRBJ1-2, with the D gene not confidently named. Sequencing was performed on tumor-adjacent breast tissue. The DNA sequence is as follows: TGCGCCAGTAGCCAAGGAGGAGCCTCTAACTATGGCTACACCTTC. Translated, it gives CASSQGGASNYGYTF.